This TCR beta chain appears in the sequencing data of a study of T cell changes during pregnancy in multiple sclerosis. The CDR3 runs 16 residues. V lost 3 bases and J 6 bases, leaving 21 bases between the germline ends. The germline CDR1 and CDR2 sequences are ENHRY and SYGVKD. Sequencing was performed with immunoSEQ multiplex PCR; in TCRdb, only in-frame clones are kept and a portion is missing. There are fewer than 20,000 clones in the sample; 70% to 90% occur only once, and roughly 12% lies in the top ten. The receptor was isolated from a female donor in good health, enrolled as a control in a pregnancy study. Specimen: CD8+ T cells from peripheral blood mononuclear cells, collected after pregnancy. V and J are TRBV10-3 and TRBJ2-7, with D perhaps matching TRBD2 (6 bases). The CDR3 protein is CAISDPAGPSYGEQYF. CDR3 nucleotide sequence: TGTGCCATCAGTGATCCAGCGGGCCCCAGTTACGGCGAGCAGTACTTC.